This entry concerns a single T cell receptor beta chain. Ten or more counts support this clonotype. Which antigen it targets is not known. Base qualities are not provided; no much larger clone lies one nucleotide away. The treatment or condition label here, explained by the study, means: PENTA 11 planned treatment interruption arm or continuous ART arm. The participants, all children from the United Kingdom aged 2 to 15 years, had been on at least three-drug ART for a minimum of 24 weeks. Cryopreserved PBMCs containing at least 5 million viable cells were required, and a handful of candidate patients were excluded because of low viable PBMC yield. Naive CD4+ CD45RA+ CD45RO- T cells were FACS-sorted from thawed PBMCs on a FACSAria III cell sorter. The sorted cells were fixed, and RNA was then extracted with the RNeasy FFPE kit and afterward with the RNeasy Micro kit. This record belongs to a study of HIV-infected children after antiretroviral therapy interruption (dated by TCRdb to the late 2010s). Study-level background: All eight included children had a CD4+ count above 500 and a viral load below 50 copies/ml, with four on planned treatment interruption and four on continuous treatment. In the continuous-treatment arm, samples from corresponding weeks 0, 48 and 150 were analyzed. Interruption-arm samples came from week 0, week 12, end of interruption (week 24 or 48), and about 3 years after study end. Alongside thymic output measurements, TCR repertoires of children on planned treatment interruption were compared with TCR repertoires of children on continuous antiretroviral treatment. Most participating children had recorded exposure to EBV and CMV. A median age of roughly 10 years was recorded in the interruption group, and a median age of about 8 years was recorded in the continuous treatment group.

Library preparation was by 3' RACE. To correct PCR amplification bias, TCR libraries were generated from RNA with a 3' RACE protocol that used unique molecular identifiers. As many as 12 amplicon libraries were pooled and then sequenced on an Illumina MiSeq using v2 2x250 paired-end chemistry. The source study handled its data this way. Reads were processed with Decombinator for assignment of V and J genes and CDR3, and barcode-based correction of errors and PCR bias was applied. Before Gini coefficients were calculated with the R ineq package, the repertoires were subsampled to the same depth. CDR3 similarity was assessed with GLIPH, Hamming distance and a shared triplet metric. The public reads were quality trimmed at Q25 with fastp and then assembled into clones with MiXCR by TCRdb, keeping productive beta chains. Here each entry gathers all rows of one CDR3 protein and keeps the most common genes and DNA. Clone size and V and J calls follow TCRdb, not the original study. The sample table holds approximately 95,000 distinct CDR3 sequences, of which 5.5% to 8.5% were seen once. The leading ten clones occupy around 1.1% of the sample.

V ends up 3 bases short and J 1 base short, with an unmatched junction base count of 6. The CDR3 runs 17 residues from the cysteine to the phenylalanine. Solely the CDR3 DNA is kept, with 51 bases framed from the first base. CDR1 is given as ENHRY and CDR2 as SYGVKD, both from the germline V gene. Broader findings and caveats from the paper: Minor non-naive CD45RA+ populations such as EMRA or stem memory cells might have been included among the sorted CD45RA+ naive cells. An increase in the naive CD4+ Gini coefficient was observed by the end of treatment interruption, suggesting clonal expansion, and a return to baseline was observed by 3 years. For naive CD4+ repertoires of PTI patients, CDR3 sharing between time points dropped once interruption began, while many sequences were shared between the end of interruption and 3 years later. The low number of patients is regarded as a limitation, and the data should be interpreted with caution.

The V and J segments used are TRBV10-3 and TRBJ2-2, and 9 bases in between align with TRBD1. This material consisted of CD45RA+ CD4+ T cells from PBMCs, pooled from several time points, taken from a donor given antiretroviral therapy, either interrupted or continuous. This sample's cell subset or site label indicates: naive CD4+ CD45RA+ CD45RO- T cells. This clonotype was sampled from a pool of human donors with HIV. The CDR3 region: CAISETTGGLNTGELFF. Read as DNA, the sequence is TGTGCCATCAGTGAAACGACAGGGGGATTGAACACCGGGGAGCTGTTTTTT.